The source of this TCR beta chain is a study of identical twins. This CDR3 is built from 15 residues. Trimming left V 0 bases short and J 5 bases short, with 16 bases between. Germline V gene lookup returns CDR1 DFQATT and CDR2 SNEGSKA (reference sequence). TCRdb recomputed calls from the 5' RACE reads with MiXCR, one row per CDR3 protein. The table shows around 1.7 million distinct CDR3 sequences, with around 29% occurring only once. Material: cord blood. The receptor's source is a newborn girl in good health. The gene calls are TRBV20-1 and TRBJ2-5; D perhaps matches TRBD2 (5 bases). CDR3 sequence: CSARDFRLTRETQYF. CDR3 DNA sequence: TGCAGTGCTAGAGATTTTCGGCTCACTAGGGAGACCCAGTACTTC.